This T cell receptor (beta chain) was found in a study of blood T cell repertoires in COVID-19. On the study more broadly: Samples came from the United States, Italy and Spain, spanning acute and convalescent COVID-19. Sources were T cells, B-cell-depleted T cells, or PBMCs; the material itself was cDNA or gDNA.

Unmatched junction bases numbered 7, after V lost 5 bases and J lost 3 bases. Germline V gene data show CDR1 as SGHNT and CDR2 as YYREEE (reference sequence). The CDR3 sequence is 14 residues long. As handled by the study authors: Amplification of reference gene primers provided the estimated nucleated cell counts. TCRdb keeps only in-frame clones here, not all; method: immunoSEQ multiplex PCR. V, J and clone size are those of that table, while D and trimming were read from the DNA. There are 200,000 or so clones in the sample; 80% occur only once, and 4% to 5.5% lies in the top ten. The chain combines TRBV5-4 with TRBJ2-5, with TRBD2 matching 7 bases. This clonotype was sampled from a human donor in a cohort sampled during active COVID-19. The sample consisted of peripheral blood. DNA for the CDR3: TGTGCCAGCAGTTTAACCCGGGAGGAAGAGACCCAGTACTTC. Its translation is CASSLTREEETQYF.